This TCR beta chain appears in the sequencing data of a study of control samples from healthy donors and cancer patients. This clone was seen just once. Trimming took 6 bases from V and 0 from J, leaving 21 bases between them. CDR3 length: 18 amino acids. CDR1 and CDR2 (germline): MDHEN, SYDVKM. Clones were sequenced by immunoSEQ multiplex PCR, and TCRdb holds only the in-frame ones, with some missing. The data contain over 100,000 clones, 80% to 95% of them seen just once; the ten biggest clones take up about 2.5%. This chain joins TRBV28 and TRBJ1-5; D is perhaps TRBD1 (5 bases). Material: blood. The TCR was taken from a man aged 40-55 years in good health. CDR3 residues: CASRRTRTGLYSNQPQHF. The CDR3 DNA is TGTGCCAGCAGACGCACAAGGACGGGGCTTTATAGCAATCAGCCCCAGCATTTT.